Shown below are 32 T cell receptor beta chains from a single sample sequenced in a study of vaccination effects on CD4 cells after COVID-19. Sequencing in the ViraFEST assay came after antigen-specific CD4+ T cells had been expanded with viral peptide pools, which were used to stimulate PBMC. Investigators separated out CD4+ T cells once around 9 days of culture had passed. Every participant took two doses of the BNT162b2 or mRNA-1273 vaccine. The method was immunoSEQ multiplex PCR; TCRdb's version includes in-frame clones alone and lacks a portion of them. The sample has 25,000 or so clones; about 70% are singletons. Their antigen targets remain unknown. Sequenced material: CD4+ T cells from PBMCs cultured with SARS-CoV-2 spike peptides, taken after COVID-19 vaccination. These receptors originate from a human donor who received a COVID-19 vaccine.

This chain uses TRBV27 with TRBJ2-3; TRBD2 agrees at 14 bases. Looked up from germline, CDR1 is MNHEY and CDR2 is SMNVEV (reference sequence). The CDR3 length is 19 residues. J lost 5 bases, V lost 5 bases, and 15 bases had no gene match. The CDR3 sequence is CASSTQSGLAGVDIDTQYF. CDR3 DNA sequence: TGTGCCAGCAGTACCCAATCGGGACTAGCGGGAGTTGATATAGATACGCAGTATTTT.

The CDR3 DNA is TGTGCCAGCAGGGGTGGGACTAGCGGCACAGATACGCAGTATTTT. Encoded protein: CASRGGTSGTDTQYF. J is TRBJ2-3 and V is TRBV6-5, with 10 nucleotides matching TRBD2. With V trimmed by 6 bases and J by 1 base, 4 bases remained unmatched. CDR1 and CDR2 (germline): MNHEY, SVGAGI. The CDR3 runs 15 residues.

The gene calls are TRBV15 and TRBJ2-3, with TRBD2 identical over 8 bases. The CDR3 extends over 16 amino acids. The germline CDR1 and CDR2 sequences are LNHNV and YYDKDF (reference sequence). V shed 2 bases and J 7 bases; nucleotides not matched to a gene: 11. This CDR3 reads CATSRRHSGTRYTQYF. DNA of the CDR3: TGTGCCACCAGCAGAAGACATAGCGGGACCCGGTATACGCAGTATTTT.

This rearrangement joins TRBV11-2 to TRBJ2-4, with TRBD1 as a possible D gene (5 bases). The CDR3 length is 15 residues. The V gene lost 1 base and the J gene lost 0 bases, with 7 bases spanning the gap. Looked up from germline, CDR1 is SGHAT and CDR2 is FQNNGV. The CDR3 reads CASSLVQVAKNIQYF. The CDR3 region has the DNA TGTGCCAGCAGCTTAGTACAGGTAGCCAAAAACATTCAGTACTTC.

The rearrangement uses TRBV6-2 or TRBV6-3 and TRBJ1-1; D unresolved. Trimming shortened V by 0 bases and J by 5 bases, and 10 bases separated the two germline ends. Germline CDR1 and CDR2: MNHEY and SVGEGT. This CDR3 has 14 residues. The CDR3 DNA reads as TGTGCCAGCAGTTACTCTACCGGGCCAACTGAAGCTTTCTTT. Translation: CASSYSTGPTEAFF.

There are a few counts of this clone. The chain carries TRBV3-1 (or the pseudogene TRBV3-2) and TRBJ1-3, with TRBD1 identical over 7 bases. Germline-derived CDR1 and CDR2 are LGHDT and YNNKEL (reference sequence). CDR3 length: 16 amino acids. The junction had 5 bases not matched to a gene; V was cut back by 0 bases and J by 3 bases. In DNA, the CDR3 is TGTGCCAGCAGCCAAGATCACGGACAGGTTGGAAACACCATATATTTT. Amino acids: CASSQDHGQVGNTIYF.

This rearrangement joins TRBV3-1 (or the pseudogene TRBV3-2) to TRBJ1-3; D is ambiguous. CDR3 length: 16 amino acids. Per the germline V gene, CDR1 is LGHDT and CDR2 is YNNKEL (reference sequence). Trimming shortened V by 0 bases and J by 0 bases, and 9 bases separated the two germline ends. The CDR3, as DNA: TGTGCCAGCAGCCAAGATCCCCGGATCTCTGGAAACACCATATATTTT. Translating gives CASSQDPRISGNTIYF.

The chain couples TRBV6-1 to TRBJ1-2, with D possibly TRBD1 on 5 matching bases. Between the trimmed V and J ends, which lost 3 bases and 1 base, there was a span of 15 bases. The CDR3 is 16 amino acids. Germline V gene sequence: CDR1 MNHNS, CDR2 SASEGT. This CDR3 reads CASSEVSGQLNYGYTF. The CDR3 coding sequence is TGTGCCAGCAGTGAGGTATCAGGACAACTTAACTATGGCTACACCTTC.

This chain connects TRBV5-1 to TRBJ1-4, with D uncertain. CDR3 length: 13 amino acids. Germline-derived CDR1 and CDR2 are SGHRS and YFSETQ. The V end was cut by 1 base, the J end by 4 bases, with 5 bases between. The CDR3 nucleotides are TGCGCCAGCAGCTTGCCGAATAATGAAAAACTGTTTTTT. Its protein is CASSLPNNEKLFF.

The chain recombines TRBV25-1 with TRBJ2-5; 7 bases map to TRBD2. The CDR3 sequence is 15 residues long. The V gene end was trimmed by 4 bases and the J gene end by 5 bases; junction bases not matched to a gene: 10. Germline CDR1 MGHDK, CDR2 SYGVNS. CDR3 residues: CASSAGTTFWETQYF. The CDR3 region has the DNA TGTGCCAGCAGTGCGGGGACTACTTTTTGGGAGACCCAGTACTTC. Based on the CDR3 plus reference TRBV25-1 and TRBJ2-5, the full variable domain is EADIYQTPRYLVIGTGKKITLECSQTMGHDKMYWYQQDPGMELHLIHYSYGVNSTEKGDLSSESTVSRIRTEHFPLTLESARPSHTSQYLCASSAGTTFWETQYFGPGTRLLVL.

The chain carries TRBV27 and TRBJ1-1; D unresolved. The CDR3 has 14 residues. Germline V gene data show CDR1 as MNHEY and CDR2 as SMNVEV (reference sequence). Trimming removed 3 bases at V and 1 base at J, with 9 bases between. The CDR3 nucleotides read TGTGCCAGCAGTTTTTCGGTCTCGAACACTGAAGCTTTCTTT. It translates to CASSFSVSNTEAFF.

The chain joins TRBV11-2 to TRBJ2-5, with 9 nucleotides matching TRBD1. The trim removed 1 base at V and 5 bases at J, leaving 5 bases unmatched. This CDR3 comprises 15 residues. Germline V CDR1 and CDR2: SGHAT, FQNNGV. CDR3 bases: TGTGCCAGCAGCTTAGGTGGGACAGGGCGGGAGACCCAGTACTTC. Its translation: CASSLGGTGRETQYF.

The rearrangement uses TRBV7-8 and TRBJ2-4; a possible D gene is TRBD1 (6 bases). CDR1 is SGHVS, CDR2 FQNEAQ, per germline. With 0 bases removed from V and 0 bases from J, the gap between germline ends came to 24 bases. This CDR3 has 21 residues. The CDR3 sequence is CASSLARPGTTSSAAKNIQYF. The CDR3 DNA follows: TGTGCCAGCAGCTTAGCCCGTCCCGGGACAACATCGTCAGCAGCCAAAAACATTCAGTACTTC.

V usage is TRBV12-3 or TRBV12-4 and J usage is TRBJ1-6, with D hard to call. The V and J ends lost 5 bases and 7 bases respectively, with 9 bases between them. The CDR3 runs to 13 residues. The CDR3 reads CASSTQLNSPLHF. The CDR3 region has the DNA TGTGCCAGCAGTACCCAGCTGAATTCACCCCTCCACTTT.

This clone was seen only a few times. This chain connects TRBV30 to TRBJ1-5; D gene unclear. The germline V gene encodes CDR1 GTSNPN and CDR2 SVGIG (reference sequence). Trimming stripped 8 bases from V and 3 bases from J, with 14 bases between. This CDR3 has 13 residues. CDR3 protein: CAAGRQDNQPQHF. CDR3 nucleotides: TGTGCCGCCGGGAGGCAGGACAATCAGCCCCAGCATTTT.

This clone appeared a single time. The rearrangement uses TRBV5-1 and TRBJ2-2; D is uncertain. Trimming pared 1 base from V and 0 bases from J, leaving 7 bases between. The germline V gene encodes CDR1 SGHRS and CDR2 YFSETQ. The CDR3 length is 15 residues. Written as DNA, the CDR3 is TGCGCCAGCAGCTTGACAGCTGCGAACACCGGGGAGCTGTTTTTT. Residues: CASSLTAANTGELFF.

There are a few counts of this clone. The rearrangement links TRBV6-6 to TRBJ2-2; no definite D call. The germline V gene encodes CDR1 MNHNY and CDR2 SVGAGI (reference sequence). The CDR3 has 16 amino acids. Trimming stripped 2 bases from V and 0 bases from J, with 10 bases between. Written as DNA, the CDR3 is TGTGCCAGCAGTTACGGGCGTTCCGCGAACACCGGGGAGCTGTTTTTT. Translated: CASSYGRSANTGELFF.

The chain combines TRBV24-1 with TRBJ2-1; TRBD1 is a possible D gene (5 bases). The germline gives CDR1 KGHDR, CDR2 SFDVKD. CDR3 length equals 14 residues. V was pared by 7 bases and J by 7 bases, with 16 bases between. CDR3 residues: CATSHSRETNEQFF. As DNA, the CDR3 is TGTGCCACCAGCCATTCCAGGGAAACGAATGAGCAGTTCTTC.

The chain joins TRBV10-3 to TRBJ2-2, with 11 bases matching TRBD2. V was clipped by 2 bases and J by 5 bases; unmatched bases: 16. The CDR3 sequence is 20 residues long. In germline, CDR1 is ENHRY, CDR2 SYGVKD. CDR3 bases: TGTGCCATCAGTGAGCCCCCCGCCACTAGCGGGAGTTACCATACCGGGGAGCTGTTTTTT. Residues: CAISEPPATSGSYHTGELFF.

The V gene is TRBV19, the J gene TRBJ2-3; a possible D gene is TRBD1 (6 bases). The CDR3 has 14 residues. The ends were cut back, 6 bases at V and 1 base at J, with 11 bases in the middle. Germline V CDR1 and CDR2: LNHDA, SQIVND (reference sequence). CDR3 residues: CASRQGGRTDTQYF. In nucleotides, the CDR3 is TGTGCCAGTAGACAGGGCGGCCGCACAGATACGCAGTATTTT.

CDR3 in DNA: TGTGCCTGGAGTGCCCTCAATGGCAATCAGCCCCAGCATTTT. Translating gives CAWSALNGNQPQHF. This chain links TRBV30 with TRBJ1-5; D not resolved. Germline V gene sequence: CDR1 GTSNPN, CDR2 SVGIG (reference sequence). V dropped 1 base and J dropped 2 bases, with 9 bases sitting between them. CDR3 length: 14 residues.

This rearrangement joins TRBV5-1 to TRBJ2-5; 10 nucleotides agree with TRBD2. V was pared by 7 bases and J by 1 base, with 10 bases of the junction left unmatched. The CDR3 loop spans 16 amino acids. Germline-derived CDR1 and CDR2 are SGHRS and YFSETQ. The chain's CDR3 is CASVPVAGGPQETQYF. CDR3 nucleotide sequence: TGCGCCAGCGTCCCCGTAGCGGGGGGCCCCCAAGAGACCCAGTACTTC.

The V and J genes are TRBV7-2 and TRBJ2-7; 10 bases match TRBD2. Germline CDR1 and CDR2: SGHTA and FQGNSA. The CDR3 spans 14 residues. J gave up 0 bases and V 5 bases, and 1 base lay outside the gene matches. In DNA, the CDR3 is TGTGCCAGCAGCAGGACTAGCGGCTCCTACGAGCAGTACTTC. It translates to CASSRTSGSYEQYF.

The chain links TRBV18 to TRBJ1-6; 9 bases agree with TRBD1. In germline, CDR1 is KGHSH, CDR2 LQKENI. The CDR3 covers 14 residues. V trimming: 6 bases; J trimming: 10 bases; junction bases outside the gene matches: 7. The chain's CDR3 is CASSEDRGRSPLHF. CDR3 DNA: TGTGCCAGCTCTGAGGACAGGGGTAGATCACCCCTCCACTTT.

This chain links TRBV19 with TRBJ1-2; D is uncertain. The length of the CDR3 is 13 residues. Trimming shortened V by 2 bases and J by 5 bases, and 9 bases separated the two germline ends. Germline values: CDR1 LNHDA, CDR2 SQIVND (reference sequence). In nucleotides, the CDR3 is TGTGCCAGTAGTATAATGGGCAGTTATGGCTACACCTTC. Translating it yields CASSIMGSYGYTF.

The rearrangement joins TRBV5-1 to TRBJ1-2; 7 bases match TRBD1. Trimming took 4 bases from V and 4 from J; bases not matched to a gene: 4. The germline V gene has CDR1 SGHRS and CDR2 YFSETQ. CDR3 size: 13 residues. The DNA for the CDR3 is TGCGCCAGCAGCCAGGGGGGGGGCTATGGCTACACCTTC. Its protein product is CASSQGGGYGYTF.

This rearrangement joins TRBV2 to TRBJ2-5, with D perhaps matching TRBD2 (5 bases). The CDR3 has 13 amino acids. V was cut by 5 bases and J by 4 bases, with 11 bases left in between. The V gene's germline CDR1 is SNHLY and CDR2 FYNNEI. This chain's CDR3 is CASSPGTRETQYF. The CDR3 bases are TGTGCCAGCAGTCCGGGAACCAGAGAGACCCAGTACTTC. Full variable domain (rest looked up from reference TRBV2 and TRBJ2-5): EPEVTQTPSHQVTQMGQEVILRCVPISNHLYFYWYRQILGQKVEFLVSFYNNEISEKSEIFDDQFSVERPDGSNFTLKIRSTKLEDSAMYFCASSPGTRETQYFGPGTRLLVL.

The CDR3 sequence is CASSFNSYYEAFF. DNA of the CDR3: TGTGCCAGCAGTTTCAACAGCTATTATGAAGCTTTCTTT. This chain joins TRBV6-5 and TRBJ1-1; the D is unclear. Germline CDR1 reads MNHEY; CDR2 reads SVGAGI. With 4 bases removed from V and 7 bases from J, the gap between germline ends came to 13 bases. This CDR3 has 13 amino acids.

The V and J genes are TRBV6-4 and TRBJ1-5; D remains unclear. Germline V lookup: CDR1 MRHNA, CDR2 SNTAGT. Trimming left V 6 bases short and J 1 base short, with 13 bases between. The CDR3 runs to 15 residues. DNA for the CDR3: TGTGCCAGCAGCGCGGCGGGTTTGAGCAATCAGCCCCAGCATTTT. It is translated as CASSAAGLSNQPQHF.

The V gene is TRBV7-9, the J gene TRBJ1-6; D call uncertain. Germline lookup yields CDR1 SEHNR and CDR2 FQNEAQ (reference sequence). Trimming removed 3 bases from V and 4 bases from J, with 13 bases in between. CDR3 length equals 16 residues. The CDR3 DNA reads TGTGCCAGCAGCTTTGCCGAAGGGTGGTATAATTCACCCCTCCACTTT. It encodes CASSFAEGWYNSPLHF. The full variable domain, its missing parts supplied by reference TRBV7-9 and TRBJ1-6, is DTGVSQNPRHKITKRGQNVTFRCDPISEHNRLYWYRQTLGQGPEFLTYFQNEAQLEKSRLLSDRFSAERPKGSFSTLEIQRTEQGDSAMYLCASSFAEGWYNSPLHFGNGTRLTVT.

There are a few counts of this clone. The chain uses TRBV19 and TRBJ2-7; D not resolved. V lost 3 bases to trimming and J lost 2 bases, with 8 bases between them. CDR1 and CDR2 (germline): LNHDA, SQIVND (reference sequence). The CDR3 has 13 residues. The CDR3 sequence is CASSMGLPYEQYF. CDR3 DNA: TGTGCCAGTAGTATGGGTCTGCCCTACGAGCAGTACTTC.

The chain has TRBV25-1 and TRBJ2-2; 8 bases map to TRBD1. The ends lost 6 bases at V and 7 bases at J; junction bases unmatched: 4. This CDR3 is 13 amino acids long. CDR1 is MGHDK and CDR2 is SYGVNS in the germline V gene. CDR3 in amino acids: CASRGTGVGELFF. DNA for the CDR3: TGTGCCAGCAGGGGGACAGGCGTCGGGGAGCTGTTTTTT. The variable domain in full, completed from reference TRBV25-1 and TRBJ2-2, reads EADIYQTPRYLVIGTGKKITLECSQTMGHDKMYWYQQDPGMELHLIHYSYGVNSTEKGDLSSESTVSRIRTEHFPLTLESARPSHTSQYLCASRGTGVGELFFGEGSRLTVL.